Listed here are 27 T cell receptor beta chains from one sample, sequenced in a study of synovial regulatory T cells in juvenile arthritis. Repertoires were generated with immunoSEQ multiplex PCR, while TCRdb's copy carries only in-frame clones and drops some. The repertoire table contains about 9,600 clones. The sequenced sample consisted of Treg cells from blood. Subset meaning: remaining (HLA-DR-negative) circulating blood Treg cells. The receptors derive from a donor younger than 30 with juvenile idiopathic arthritis.

The V gene is TRBV27, the J gene TRBJ2-7. Germline V gene sequence: CDR1 MNHEY, CDR2 SMNVEV (reference sequence). The CDR3 length is 14 residues. Only the protein is on record. This CDR3 is CASSWGPGSYEQYF.

CDR3: CASSPPRAEAQFF. The chain has TRBV18 and TRBJ2-1; lacking DNA, the TRBD2 call made by TCRdb goes unchecked. Germline values: CDR1 KGHSH, CDR2 LQKENI. CDR3 size: 13 residues. The protein alone is recorded here. The full variable domain, in which reference TRBV18 and TRBJ2-1 provide the parts outside the CDR3, is NAGVMQNPRHLVRRRGQEARLRCSPMKGHSHVYWYRQLPEEGLKFMVYLQKENIIDESGMPKERFSAEFPKEGPSILRIQQVVRGDSAAYFCASSPPRAEAQFFGPGTRLTVL.

This sequence joins TRBV6-5 and TRBJ1-5. The germline V gene has CDR1 MNHEY and CDR2 SVGAGI. The CDR3 sequence is 13 residues long. The entry carries no DNA sequence. The CDR3 here is CASSDDSNQPQHF.

The gene calls are TRBV5-1 and TRBJ1-1. CDR3 length equals 15 residues. The DNA is not on file. Germline values: CDR1 SGHRS, CDR2 YFSETQ. The chain's CDR3 is CASTGGGAQNTEAFF.

This clone is classed as medium-sized by frequency. This chain uses TRBV19 with TRBJ1-2; TCRdb's D gene call, TRBD1, goes unchecked for lack of DNA. The CDR3 is 16 amino acids. No DNA sequence is on record. Germline V CDR1 and CDR2: LNHDA, SQIVND (reference sequence). The CDR3 here is CASTDNPGTGENCYTF.

V usage is TRBV10-3 and J usage is TRBJ2-5. Germline V gives CDR1 ENHRY, CDR2 SYGVKD. This CDR3 region has 12 residues. No DNA is recorded. This CDR3 is CAISTRPYEQYF.

Judged by frequency, this clone is medium-sized. The chain has TRBV9 and TRBJ1-2. The CDR3 is 14 residues long. No DNA is recorded. The germline V gene encodes CDR1 SGDLS and CDR2 YYNGEE. CDR3 region: CASSVGGERYGYTF. Looking up the rest from reference TRBV9 and TRBJ1-2 gives the full variable domain: DSGVTQTPKHLITATGQRVTLRCSPRSGDLSVYWYQQSLDQGLQFLIQYYNGEERAKGNILERFSAQQFPDLHSELNLSSLELGDSALYFCASSVGGERYGYTFGSGTRLTVV.

The rearrangement uses TRBV6-5 and TRBJ1-2. The CDR3 covers 13 residues. The DNA sequence is not available. CDR1 MNHEY and CDR2 SVGAGI come from the germline V gene. The CDR3 loop is CASWRGTFGGYTF.

About this clone: The CDR3 does not close with the conserved phenylalanine or tryptophan, likely indicating a read error. This chain links TRBV7-2 with TRBJ2-7; TCRdb lists TRBD1, though no DNA is available to test this call. Germline V gene data show CDR1 as SGHTA and CDR2 as FQGNSA. The CDR3 spans 14 residues. Nucleotide data are not available. CDR3 sequence reads: CASSISPGGYEQYL.

This chain connects TRBV10-3 to TRBJ1-1; TCRdb indicates TRBD1, and absent DNA this call remains unverified. Germline V gives CDR1 ENHRY, CDR2 SYGVKD. The CDR3 runs 14 residues. DNA was not recorded. The CDR3 sequence is CAISRQGVNTEAFF.

J is TRBJ2-3 and V is TRBV2; TCRdb designates TRBD2, a call that cannot be tested without DNA. Germline lookup yields CDR1 SNHLY and CDR2 FYNNEI. The CDR3 consists of 17 residues. Only the protein sequence is given. This CDR3 reads CASSLDSGSLSTDTQYF. Full variable domain (outside the CDR3, taken from reference TRBV2 and TRBJ2-3): EPEVTQTPSHQVTQMGQEVILRCVPISNHLYFYWYRQILGQKVEFLVSFYNNEISEKSEIFDDQFSVERPDGSNFTLKIRSTKLEDSAMYFCASSLDSGSLSTDTQYFGPGTRLTVL.

The CDR3: CASSFLQGANYGYTF. The rearrangement links TRBV5-8 to TRBJ1-2; there is no DNA to check the TCRdb D call of TRBD1. The CDR3 has 15 amino acids. No DNA has been recorded. Germline lookup yields CDR1 SGHTS and CDR2 YDEGEE.

The V and J genes are TRBV7-2 and TRBJ2-2; without DNA, the TCRdb call of TRBD2 cannot be checked. Per the germline V gene, CDR1 is SGHTA and CDR2 is FQGNSA. CDR3 length: 15 residues. The protein alone is recorded here. CDR3 region: CASSRSGMYTGELFF.

This clone shows up as medium-sized (0.01 to 0.1%) by frequency. The rearrangement joins TRBV6-4 to TRBJ2-3; checking the TCRdb D call of TRBD2 is not possible without DNA. This CDR3 comprises 18 residues. No DNA is recorded. CDR1 MRHNA and CDR2 SNTAGT come from the germline V gene. The CDR3 protein is CASSENPGLAGSTDTQYF.

This sequence joins TRBV5-1 and TRBJ1-1. The CDR3 loop spans 15 amino acids. DNA was not recorded. Germline assignment: CDR1 SGHRS and CDR2 YFSETQ. CDR3 region: CASSLSGVRNTEAFF. The full variable domain, completed using reference TRBV5-1 and TRBJ1-1, is KAGVTQTPRYLIKTRGQQVTLSCSPISGHRSVSWYQQTPGQGLQFLFEYFSETQRNKGNFPGRFSGRQFSNSRSEMNVSTLELGDSALYLCASSLSGVRNTEAFFGQGTRLTVV.

Its frequency marks this clone as medium-sized. V usage is TRBV18 and J usage is TRBJ1-2; TCRdb's assignment of TRBD1 cannot be checked, as there is no DNA. CDR3 length: 15 amino acids. DNA was not recorded. Germline loops: CDR1 KGHSH, CDR2 LQKENI. The CDR3 here is CASSPPGQIHHGYTF.

Its frequency marks this clone as medium-sized. The V call is TRBV2, the J call TRBJ2-6; the D call of TRBD2 rests on TCRdb alone, since no DNA is present to check it. Per germline, CDR1 SNHLY and CDR2 FYNNEI. CDR3 length: 12 amino acids. No nucleotide data were recorded. This CDR3 reads CASSRGANVLTF.

Frequency places this clone as medium-sized. V usage is TRBV21-1 and J usage is TRBJ2-3; the TCRdb D gene call, TRBD2, has no DNA to confirm it. TRBV21-1 is given as a pseudogene. This CDR3 region has 16 residues. DNA for this receptor is not on file. CDR3: CASSKLLAGDTDTQYF.

V is TRBV2 and J is TRBJ1-1. The CDR3 consists of 13 residues. The nucleotide record is missing. Germline V gives CDR1 SNHLY, CDR2 FYNNEI. The CDR3 sequence is CASSENLNTEAFF.

The rearrangement joins TRBV2 to TRBJ2-3. The length of the CDR3 is 14 residues. This entry has no DNA. Germline CDR1 reads SNHLY; CDR2 reads FYNNEI. Here the CDR3 reads CAQGRDASTDTQYF.

The rearrangement uses TRBV14 and TRBJ2-3; TCRdb lists TRBD2, though no DNA is available to test this call. CDR1 is SGHDN and CDR2 is FVKESK in the germline V gene. CDR3 length: 20 amino acids. The DNA is unrecorded. Here the CDR3 reads CASSQEALAGGPSGTDTQYF. Looking up the rest from reference TRBV14 and TRBJ2-3 gives the full variable domain: EAGVTQFPSHSVIEKGQTVTLRCDPISGHDNLYWYRRVMGKEIKFLLHFVKESKQDESGMPNNRFLAERTGGTYSTLKVQPAELEDSGVYFCASSQEALAGGPSGTDTQYFGPGTRLTVL.

V usage is TRBV4-1 and J usage is TRBJ1-6. CDR1 and CDR2 from the germline V gene are MGHRA and YSYEKL. CDR3 length: 16 residues. Only the protein is available. The CDR3 spells CASSQDPLGINSPLHF.

V gene TRBV30 combines with J gene TRBJ2-3. The germline gives CDR1 GTSNPN, CDR2 SVGIG (reference sequence). The CDR3 runs to 13 residues. No DNA appears here. CDR3 in amino acids: CAWSPTSGDTQYF. Full variable domain (outside the CDR3, taken from reference TRBV30 and TRBJ2-3): SQTIHQWPATLVQPVGSPLSLECTVEGTSNPNLYWYRQAAGRGLQLLFYSVGIGQISSEVPQNLSASRPQDRQFILSSKKLLLSDSGFYLCAWSPTSGDTQYFGPGTRLTVL.

The chain recombines TRBV7-2 with TRBJ2-3. This CDR3 spans 15 amino acids. No DNA is listed. Per germline, CDR1 SGHTA and CDR2 FQGNSA. The CDR3 protein is CASSLFGGNTDTQYF.

This chain links TRBV7-9 with TRBJ2-7; TCRdb gives TRBD2 as the D gene, but with no DNA this cannot be confirmed. The CDR3 is 16 amino acids. No DNA was logged. Germline V gives CDR1 SEHNR, CDR2 FQNEAQ (reference sequence). The CDR3 here is CASSSGLAGGGYEQYF.

The CDR3 sequence is CASADALKDGYTF. The chain carries TRBV5-1 and TRBJ1-2. This CDR3 spans 13 amino acids. The nucleotide record is missing. Germline V gene sequence: CDR1 SGHRS, CDR2 YFSETQ.

The chain combines TRBV4-3 with TRBJ1-1; the TCRdb call, TRBD1, lacks DNA for checking. Looked up from germline, CDR1 is LGHNA and CDR2 is YSLEER. CDR3 size: 17 residues. The DNA is not on file. CDR3 in amino acids: CASSQVSLRWANTEAFF.